This TCR beta chain emerged from a study of cytomegalovirus exposure and HLA in healthy donors. Study-level findings and limits: TRBV6-2, TRBV6-3 and some other V segments were excluded as indistinguishable.

CDR1 is SNHLY, CDR2 FYNNEI, per germline. The V and J ends lost 0 bases and 8 bases, in that order; junction bases with no gene match: 8. The CDR3 totals 16 residues. Comments on this clone: Its specificity is unknown.

Primers: 60 Vbeta forward and 13 Jbeta reverse. The method was immunoSEQ multiplex PCR; TCRdb's version includes in-frame clones alone and lacks a portion of them. Here the sample spans about 200,000 clones, about 87% being singletons. Source material: PBMCs. The chain joins TRBV2 to TRBJ1-5; the match to TRBD1 covers 9 bases. This sequence originates from a woman aged 18-29 years in good health and CMV-seronegative. CDR3 residues: CASSEALWTGVKPQHF. DNA of the CDR3: TGTGCCAGCAGTGAAGCACTGTGGACAGGGGTCAAGCCCCAGCATTTT.